These 18 T cell receptor beta chains share one sample of origin, sequenced in a study of blood T cell repertoires in COVID-19. The protocol was immunoSEQ multiplex PCR, while the TCRdb copy is restricted to in-frame clones and leaves out a portion. The table shows fewer than 90,000 clones, with nearly 90% occurring only once. The sample taken for sequencing was peripheral blood. Every receptor here comes from a man between 65 and 85 years old with acute or convalescent COVID-19.

The chain uses TRBV5-1 and TRBJ2-1, with 10 bases aligning to TRBD2. V shed 4 bases and J 0 bases; nucleotides not matched to a gene: 10. This CDR3 comprises 18 residues. The V gene's germline CDR1 is SGHRS and CDR2 YFSETQ. The CDR3 protein is CASSILGASGSSYNEQFF. The CDR3 DNA reads TGCGCCAGCAGCATATTGGGGGCTAGCGGGAGCTCCTACAATGAGCAGTTCTTC.

The chain combines TRBV27 with TRBJ2-2, with 11 bases that match TRBD2. The CDR3 contains 16 residues. CDR1 is MNHEY, CDR2 SMNVEV, per germline (reference sequence). V was clipped by 5 bases and J by 4 bases; unmatched bases: 6. CDR3 in DNA: TGTGCCAGCAGTCTGCGACTAGCGGGATTCACCGGGGAGCTGTTTTTT. Amino acids: CASSLRLAGFTGELFF.

V usage is TRBV10-2 and J usage is TRBJ1-6; maybe TRBD1 (5 bases). CDR3 length: 13 amino acids. CDR1 is WSHSY and CDR2 is SAAADI in the germline V gene. The V and J ends lost 3 bases and 9 bases respectively, with 9 bases between them. This CDR3 reads CASSDGGGSPLHF. DNA for the CDR3: TGCGCCAGCAGTGACGGGGGAGGTTCACCCCTCCACTTT.

The gene calls are TRBV28 and TRBJ1-2; 8 bases match TRBD1. The CDR3 has 15 residues. J gave up 5 bases and V 5 bases, and 10 bases lay outside the gene matches. From germline, CDR1 is MDHEN and CDR2 SYDVKM. CDR3: CASSQVGTGGYGYTF. In DNA form, the CDR3 reads TGTGCCAGCAGTCAAGTTGGGACAGGAGGTTATGGCTACACCTTC.

This chain links TRBV6-6 with TRBJ2-6; perhaps TRBD1 as D (6 bases). Looked up from germline, CDR1 is MNHNY and CDR2 is SVGAGI (reference sequence). The CDR3 runs to 15 residues. V gave up 10 bases and J gave up 2 bases, with 15 bases separating them. CDR3 coding DNA: TGTGCCAACGCTCCACAGGGAACTGGGGCCAACGTCCTGACTTTC. Translated, it gives CANAPQGTGANVLTF.

Regarding this clone: Its ends do not fully match the called genes, so a read error is possible. The CDR3 spells CASSLTGAHEQYF. The CDR3 nucleotides are TGTGCTAGCAGCTTAACAGGGGCCCACGAGCAGTACTTC. The chain couples TRBV7-7 to TRBJ2-7, with TRBD1 matching 7 bases. CDR1 is SSHAT and CDR2 is FNYEAQ in the germline V gene (reference sequence). This CDR3 has 13 residues. The full variable domain, with the rest looked up from reference TRBV7-7 and TRBJ2-7, is GAGVSQSPRYKVTKRGQDVTLRCDPISSHATLYWYQQALGQGPEFLTYFNYEAQPDKSGLPSDRFSAERPEGSISTLTIQRTEQRDSAMYRCASSLTGAHEQYFGPGTRLTVT.

The CDR3 here is CASSLLTAVPYEQYF. Written as DNA, the CDR3 is TGTGCCAGCAGTTTATTGACAGCCGTTCCCTACGAGCAGTACTTC. This chain links TRBV28 with TRBJ2-7, with TRBD1 as a possible D gene (5 bases). The V end was cut by 1 base, the J end by 2 bases, with 12 bases between. The CDR3 is made up of 15 amino acids. Germline values: CDR1 MDHEN, CDR2 SYDVKM.

This clone showed up just a few times. This rearrangement joins TRBV3-1 (or the pseudogene TRBV3-2) to TRBJ1-1; TRBD1 agrees at 8 bases. Germline V gene sequence: CDR1 LGHDT, CDR2 YNNKEL (reference sequence). The CDR3 is made up of 13 amino acids. Trimming took 4 bases from V and 11 from J; bases not matched to a gene: 9. CDR3 protein: CASSPPGGRRAFF. The CDR3 DNA reads TGTGCCAGCAGCCCGCCAGGGGGCCGACGGGCTTTCTTT.

The V call is TRBV6-4, the J call TRBJ2-3; 9 nucleotides align to TRBD1. This CDR3 region has 17 residues. Germline lookup yields CDR1 MRHNA and CDR2 SNTAGT. Trimming at V came to 6 bases and at J to 2 bases, leaving 12 bases not matched to a gene. CDR3 sequence: CASRYTGGRSVTDTQYF. The CDR3 nucleotides read TGTGCCAGCAGGTATACAGGGGGCCGTTCCGTCACAGATACGCAGTATTTT.

The genes are TRBV5-5 and TRBJ2-1; 10 positions match TRBD2. CDR1 and CDR2 (germline): SGHKS, YYEKEE (reference sequence). The CDR3 consists of 18 residues. J lost 8 bases, V lost 1 base, and 15 bases had no gene match. The CDR3: CASSLTWRSGGAIDEQFF. The DNA of the CDR3 is TGTGCCAGCAGCTTGACATGGCGGAGCGGGGGGGCTATCGATGAGCAGTTCTTC.

This chain connects TRBV28 to TRBJ1-1, with D possibly being TRBD1 (5 bases). The CDR3 is 13 residues long. CDR1 and CDR2 from the germline V gene are MDHEN and SYDVKM. Between the trimmed V and J ends, which lost 2 bases and 10 bases, there was a span of 14 bases. The CDR3, as DNA: TGTGCCAGCAGTTTAGGCCCAGGGAGGCGAGCTTTCTTT. This sequence encodes CASSLGPGRRAFF.

The chain has TRBV20-1 and TRBJ2-1, with D unclear. Per the germline V gene, CDR1 is DFQATT and CDR2 is SNEGSKA (reference sequence). The CDR3 consists of 14 residues. The V end was cut by 3 bases, the J end by 2 bases, with 11 bases between. CDR3 region: CSASEETTYNEQFF. The CDR3 DNA reads as TGCAGTGCTAGTGAAGAAACTACCTACAATGAGCAGTTCTTC.

The rearrangement joins TRBV6-6 to TRBJ1-5; TRBD1 agrees at 7 bases. The CDR3 runs to 17 residues. V lost 5 bases to trimming and J lost 3 bases; unmatched junction nucleotides: 13. Germline CDR1 and CDR2: MNHNY and SVGAGI (reference sequence). The chain's CDR3 is CASSQPSPTGNNQPQHF. CDR3 nucleotide sequence: TGTGCCAGCAGTCAGCCCTCCCCGACAGGGAACAATCAGCCCCAGCATTTT.

The gene calls are TRBV7-8 and TRBJ1-5; D possibly corresponds to TRBD1 (5 bases). The CDR3 sequence is 15 residues long. Trimming pared 1 base from V and 6 bases from J, leaving 13 bases between. From germline, CDR1 is SGHVS and CDR2 FQNEAQ. CDR3 loop: CASSLEGQGSQPQHF. CDR3 in DNA: TGTGCCAGCAGCTTAGAAGGGCAGGGAAGTCAGCCCCAGCATTTT. The full variable domain, in which reference TRBV7-8 and TRBJ1-5 provide the parts outside the CDR3, is GAGVSQSPRYKVAKRGQDVALRCDPISGHVSLFWYQQALGQGPEFLTYFQNEAQLDKSGLPSDRFFAERPEGSVSTLKIQRTQQEDSAVYLCASSLEGQGSQPQHFGDGTRLSIL.

On this clone itself: This sample also contains other DNA sequences that code for the same CDR3. The chain employs TRBV29-1 and TRBJ2-3; D is unclear. This CDR3 contains 12 residues. V was clipped by 2 bases and J by 4 bases, with 7 bases between them. Germline V gives CDR1 SQVTM, CDR2 ANQGSEA. Here the CDR3 reads CSVELGPDTQYF. CDR3 coding DNA: TGCAGCGTTGAACTGGGCCCAGATACGCAGTATTTT.

The sample holds a few counts of this clone. This chain links TRBV3-1 (or the pseudogene TRBV3-2) with TRBJ1-1, with TRBD1 as a possible D gene (6 bases). Germline assignment: CDR1 LGHDT and CDR2 YNNKEL (reference sequence). The CDR3 length is 16 residues. Trimming left V 3 bases short and J 6 bases short, with 20 bases between. Here the CDR3 DNA reads TGTGCCAGCAGCCACCTACAGGGTAGTATAGGCGCTGAAGCTTTCTTT. It codes for CASSHLQGSIGAEAFF.

CDR3 bases: TGTGCCAGCAGCTCAGATAGAGGAGGCGGCTACGAGCAGTACTTC. Encoded protein: CASSSDRGGGYEQYF. This chain uses TRBV28 with TRBJ2-7, with D possibly being TRBD2 (5 bases). Germline CDR1 MDHEN, CDR2 SYDVKM. The CDR3 has 15 amino acids. Trimming pared 6 bases from V and 3 bases from J, leaving 18 bases between.

This clone was found once. V gene TRBV24-1 combines with J gene TRBJ2-3, with D maybe TRBD2 (5 bases). In germline, CDR1 is KGHDR, CDR2 SFDVKD. This CDR3 spans 16 amino acids. The ends were cut back, 0 bases at V and 0 bases at J, with 9 bases in the middle. The CDR3 reads CATSDLVLGSTDTQYF. The CDR3 bases are TGTGCCACCAGTGATTTGGTACTAGGAAGCACAGATACGCAGTATTTT.